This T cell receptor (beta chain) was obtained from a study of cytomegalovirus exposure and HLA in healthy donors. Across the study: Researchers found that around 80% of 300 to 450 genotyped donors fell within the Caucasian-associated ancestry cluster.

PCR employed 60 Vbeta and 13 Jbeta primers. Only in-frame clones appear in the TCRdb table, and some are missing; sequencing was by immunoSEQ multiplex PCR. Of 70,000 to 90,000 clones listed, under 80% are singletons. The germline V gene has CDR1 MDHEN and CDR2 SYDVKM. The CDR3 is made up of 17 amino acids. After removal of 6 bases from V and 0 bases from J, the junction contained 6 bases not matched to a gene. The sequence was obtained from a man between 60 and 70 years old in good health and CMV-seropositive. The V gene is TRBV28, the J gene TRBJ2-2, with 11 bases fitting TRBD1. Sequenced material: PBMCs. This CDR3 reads CASRDRGLDANTGELFF. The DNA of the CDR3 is TGTGCCAGCAGGGACAGGGGGCTCGACGCGAACACCGGGGAGCTGTTTTTT.